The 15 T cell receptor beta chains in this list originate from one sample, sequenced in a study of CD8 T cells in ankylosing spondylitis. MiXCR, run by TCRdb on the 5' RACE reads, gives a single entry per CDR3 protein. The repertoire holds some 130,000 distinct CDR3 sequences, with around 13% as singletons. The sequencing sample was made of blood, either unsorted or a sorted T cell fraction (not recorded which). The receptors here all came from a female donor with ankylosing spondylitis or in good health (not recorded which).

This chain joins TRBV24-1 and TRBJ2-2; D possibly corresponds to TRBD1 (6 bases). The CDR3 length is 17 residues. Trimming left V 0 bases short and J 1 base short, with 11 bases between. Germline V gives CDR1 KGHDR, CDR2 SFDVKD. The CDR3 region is CATSDLMAGENTGELFF. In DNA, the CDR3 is TGTGCCACCAGTGATTTGATGGCAGGGGAGAACACCGGGGAGCTGTTTTTT.

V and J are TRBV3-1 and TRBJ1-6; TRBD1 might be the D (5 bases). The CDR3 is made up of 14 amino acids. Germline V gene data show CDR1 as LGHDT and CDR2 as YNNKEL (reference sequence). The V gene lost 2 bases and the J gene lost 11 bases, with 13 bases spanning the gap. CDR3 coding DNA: TGTGCCAGCAGCCAACCCGGGAGGGGTCCACCCCTCCACTTT. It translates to CASSQPGRGPPLHF. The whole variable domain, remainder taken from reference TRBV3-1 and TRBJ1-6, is DTAVSQTPKYLVTQMGNDKSIKCEQNLGHDTMYWYKQDSKKFLKIMFSYNNKELIINETVPNRFSPKSPDKAHLNLHINSLELGDSAVYFCASSQPGRGPPLHFGNGTRLTVT.

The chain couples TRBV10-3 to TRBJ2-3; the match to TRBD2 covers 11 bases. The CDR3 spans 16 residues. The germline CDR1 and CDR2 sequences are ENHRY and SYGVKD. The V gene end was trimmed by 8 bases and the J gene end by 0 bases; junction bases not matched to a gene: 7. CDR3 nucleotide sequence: TGTGCCATCGGCCAAGGGACTAGCGGAAGCACAGATACGCAGTATTTT. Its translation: CAIGQGTSGSTDTQYF.

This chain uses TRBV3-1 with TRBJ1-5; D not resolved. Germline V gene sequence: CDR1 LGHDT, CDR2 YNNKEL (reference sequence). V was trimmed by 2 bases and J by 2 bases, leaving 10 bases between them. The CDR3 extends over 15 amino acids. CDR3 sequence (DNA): TGTGCCAGCAGCCAAAGGGAGGGTGGCAATCAGCCCCAGCATTTT. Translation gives CASSQREGGNQPQHF.

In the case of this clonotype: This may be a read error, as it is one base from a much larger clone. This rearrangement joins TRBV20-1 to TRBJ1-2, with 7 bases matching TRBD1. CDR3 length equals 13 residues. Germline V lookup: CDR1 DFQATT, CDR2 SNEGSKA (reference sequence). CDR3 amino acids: CSVREQGPLGYTF. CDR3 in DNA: TGCAGTGTTAGAGAACAGGGGCCTCTAGGCTACACCTTC.

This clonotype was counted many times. The CDR3 is CASRNSTEFYEQYF. CDR3 in DNA: TGTGCCAGCAGAAATTCGACAGAATTCTACGAGCAGTACTTC. The chain is built from TRBV7-9 and TRBJ2-7; TRBD1 is a possible D gene (5 bases). The germline V and J ends were trimmed by 6 bases and 3 bases, with 15 bases remaining between them. Germline lookup yields CDR1 SEHNR and CDR2 FQNEAQ (reference sequence). This CDR3 is 14 amino acids long.

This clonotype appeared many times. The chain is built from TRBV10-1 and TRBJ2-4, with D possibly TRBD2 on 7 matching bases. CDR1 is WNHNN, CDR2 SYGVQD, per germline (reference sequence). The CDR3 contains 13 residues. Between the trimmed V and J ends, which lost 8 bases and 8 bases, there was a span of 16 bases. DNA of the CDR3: TGCGCCAGCCCCCGGGGGGCCCTGGACATTCAGTACTTC. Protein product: CASPRGALDIQYF.

CDR3 DNA sequence: TGCGCCAGCAGCCGACTAGGATCAGCCAATGAGCAGTTCTTC. Translating it yields CASSRLGSANEQFF. This chain joins TRBV5-1 and TRBJ2-1, with D maybe TRBD2 (6 bases). Between the trimmed V and J ends, which lost 4 bases and 6 bases, there was a span of 14 bases. The CDR3 spans 14 residues. The germline V gene has CDR1 SGHRS and CDR2 YFSETQ.

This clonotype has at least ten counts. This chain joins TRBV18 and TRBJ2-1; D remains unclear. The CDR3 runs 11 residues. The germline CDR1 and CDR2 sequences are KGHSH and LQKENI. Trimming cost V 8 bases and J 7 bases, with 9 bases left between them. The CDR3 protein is CASRALNEQFF. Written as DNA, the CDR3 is TGTGCCAGCAGAGCCCTGAATGAGCAGTTCTTC.

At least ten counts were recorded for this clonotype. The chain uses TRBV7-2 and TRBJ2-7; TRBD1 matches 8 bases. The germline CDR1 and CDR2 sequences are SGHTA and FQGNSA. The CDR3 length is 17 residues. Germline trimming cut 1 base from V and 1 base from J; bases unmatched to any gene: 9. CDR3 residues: CASSLVQGAGRSYEQYF. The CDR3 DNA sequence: TGTGCCAGCAGCTTAGTCCAGGGGGCTGGGAGGTCCTACGAGCAGTACTTC.

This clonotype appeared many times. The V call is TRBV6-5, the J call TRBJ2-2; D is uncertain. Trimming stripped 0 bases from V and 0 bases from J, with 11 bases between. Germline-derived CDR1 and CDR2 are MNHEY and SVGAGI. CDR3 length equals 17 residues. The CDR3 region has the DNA TGTGCCAGCAGTTACTCACACCTAAGGGCGAACACCGGGGAGCTGTTTTTT. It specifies CASSYSHLRANTGELFF.

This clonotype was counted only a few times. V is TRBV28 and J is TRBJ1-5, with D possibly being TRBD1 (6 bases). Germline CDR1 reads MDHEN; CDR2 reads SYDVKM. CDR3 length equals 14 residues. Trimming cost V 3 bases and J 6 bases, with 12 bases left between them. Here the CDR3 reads CASSLGGSAQPQHF. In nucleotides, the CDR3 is TGTGCCAGCAGTTTGGGGGGCTCAGCTCAGCCCCAGCATTTT.

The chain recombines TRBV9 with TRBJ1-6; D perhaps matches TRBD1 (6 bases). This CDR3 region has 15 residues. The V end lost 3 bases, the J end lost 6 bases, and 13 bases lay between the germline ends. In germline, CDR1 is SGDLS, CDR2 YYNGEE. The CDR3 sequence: CASSASPGVNSPLHF. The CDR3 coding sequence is TGTGCCAGCAGCGCCAGCCCAGGGGTTAATTCACCCCTCCACTTT.

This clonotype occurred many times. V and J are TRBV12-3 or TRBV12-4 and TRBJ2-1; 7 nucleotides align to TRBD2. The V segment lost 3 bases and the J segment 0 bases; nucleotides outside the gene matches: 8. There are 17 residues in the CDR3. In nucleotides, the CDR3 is TGTGCCAGCAGTTTTGGGGGTCTAGCGGACTCCTACAATGAGCAGTTCTTC. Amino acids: CASSFGGLADSYNEQFF.

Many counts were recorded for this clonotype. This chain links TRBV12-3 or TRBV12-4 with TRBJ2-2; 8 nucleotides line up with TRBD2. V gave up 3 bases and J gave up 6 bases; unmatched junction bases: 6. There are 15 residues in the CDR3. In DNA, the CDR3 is TGTGCCAGCAGTTTTGGCGGGAGGTTGCCCGGGGAGCTGTTTTTT. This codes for CASSFGGRLPGELFF.